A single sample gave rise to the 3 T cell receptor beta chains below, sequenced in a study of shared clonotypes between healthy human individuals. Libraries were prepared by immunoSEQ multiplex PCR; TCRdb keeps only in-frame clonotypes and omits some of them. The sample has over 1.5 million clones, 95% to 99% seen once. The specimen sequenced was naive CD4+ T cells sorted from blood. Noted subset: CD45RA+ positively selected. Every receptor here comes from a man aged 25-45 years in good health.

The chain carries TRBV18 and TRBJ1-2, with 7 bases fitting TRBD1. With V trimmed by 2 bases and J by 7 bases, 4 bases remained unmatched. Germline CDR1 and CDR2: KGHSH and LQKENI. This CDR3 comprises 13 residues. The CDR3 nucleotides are TGTGCCAGCTCACCAGACAGGGCCGGTGGCTACACCTTC. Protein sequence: CASSPDRAGGYTF.

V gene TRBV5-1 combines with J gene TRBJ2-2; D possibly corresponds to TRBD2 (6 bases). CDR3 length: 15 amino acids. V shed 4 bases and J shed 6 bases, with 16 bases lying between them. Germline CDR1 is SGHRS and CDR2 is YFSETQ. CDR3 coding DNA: TGCGCCAGCAGCGTACGGACCTCGGGGGCCGGGGAGCTGTTTTTT. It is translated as CASSVRTSGAGELFF.

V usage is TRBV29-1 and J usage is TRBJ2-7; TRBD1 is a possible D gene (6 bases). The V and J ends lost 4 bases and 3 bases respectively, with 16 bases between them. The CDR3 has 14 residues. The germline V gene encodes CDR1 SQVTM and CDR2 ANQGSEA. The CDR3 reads CSVVGRGTVYEQYF. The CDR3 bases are TGCAGCGTTGTAGGCAGGGGCACTGTCTACGAGCAGTACTTC.